This T cell receptor beta chain was profiled in a study of identical twins. The study's findings and limits: The abundant beta clonotypes from cord blood had fewer insertions, and memory repertoires had none of this.

The V gene lost 0 bases and the J gene lost 3 bases, with 12 bases spanning the gap. The germline V gene has CDR1 SGHAT and CDR2 FQNNGV. The CDR3 is 15 amino acids. About this clonotype itself: Its antigen is unidentified.

Unique molecular identifiers were present on the cDNA, which also gained a universal primer site by template switching. TCRdb analysed the 5' RACE reads with MiXCR anew, one entry per CDR3 protein. The sample includes approximately 530,000 distinct CDR3 sequences, about a fifth of them seen just once. These data are also associated with another study on yellow fever vaccine responses in identical twins.

The clonotype originates from a young woman in good health. V is TRBV11-2 and J is TRBJ2-7, with D unresolved. The sample was CD4+ T cells sorted from blood. The CDR3 region is CASSLERDTVYEQYF. For the CDR3, the DNA is TGTGCCAGCAGCTTAGAAAGAGACACCGTCTACGAGCAGTACTTC.